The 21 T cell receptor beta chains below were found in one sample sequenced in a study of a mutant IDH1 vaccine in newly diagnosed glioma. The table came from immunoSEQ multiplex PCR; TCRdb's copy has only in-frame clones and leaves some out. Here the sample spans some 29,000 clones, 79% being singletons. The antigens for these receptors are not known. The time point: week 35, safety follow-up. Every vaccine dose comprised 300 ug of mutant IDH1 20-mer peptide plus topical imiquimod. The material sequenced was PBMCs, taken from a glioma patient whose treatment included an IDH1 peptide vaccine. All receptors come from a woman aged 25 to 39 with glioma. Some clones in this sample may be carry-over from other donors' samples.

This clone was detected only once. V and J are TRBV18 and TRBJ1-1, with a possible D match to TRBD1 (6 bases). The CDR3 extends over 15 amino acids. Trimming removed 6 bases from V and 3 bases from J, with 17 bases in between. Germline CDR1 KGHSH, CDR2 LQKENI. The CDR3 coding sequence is TGTGCCAGCTCTCCCTTGGGGGGCGCGGACACTGAAGCTTTCTTT. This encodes CASSPLGGADTEAFF. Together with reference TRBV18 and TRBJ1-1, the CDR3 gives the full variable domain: NAGVMQNPRHLVRRRGQEARLRCSPMKGHSHVYWYRQLPEEGLKFMVYLQKENIIDESGMPKERFSAEFPKEGPSILRIQQVVRGDSAAYFCASSPLGGADTEAFFGQGTRLTVV.

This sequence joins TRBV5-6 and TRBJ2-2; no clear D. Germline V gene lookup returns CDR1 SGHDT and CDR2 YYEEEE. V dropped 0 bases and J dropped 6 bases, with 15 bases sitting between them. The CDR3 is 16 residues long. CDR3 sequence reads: CASSLGAYFVPGELFF. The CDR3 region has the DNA TGTGCCAGCAGCTTGGGGGCCTATTTTGTACCCGGGGAGCTGTTTTTT.

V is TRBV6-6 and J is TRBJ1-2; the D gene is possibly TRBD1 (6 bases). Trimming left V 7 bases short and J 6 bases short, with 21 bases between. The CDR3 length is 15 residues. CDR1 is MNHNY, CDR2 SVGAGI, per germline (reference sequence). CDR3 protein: CASNLRGGREDGYTF. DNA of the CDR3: TGTGCCAGCAACCTACGGGGGGGCAGGGAGGATGGCTACACCTTC.

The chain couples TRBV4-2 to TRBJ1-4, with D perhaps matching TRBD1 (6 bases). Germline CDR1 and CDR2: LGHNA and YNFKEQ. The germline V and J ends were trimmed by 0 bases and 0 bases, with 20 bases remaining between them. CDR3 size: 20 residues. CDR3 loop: CASSQERLGRGPTTNEKLFF. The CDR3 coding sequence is TGTGCCAGCAGCCAAGAAAGGTTGGGCAGGGGCCCTACAACTAATGAAAAACTGTTTTTT.

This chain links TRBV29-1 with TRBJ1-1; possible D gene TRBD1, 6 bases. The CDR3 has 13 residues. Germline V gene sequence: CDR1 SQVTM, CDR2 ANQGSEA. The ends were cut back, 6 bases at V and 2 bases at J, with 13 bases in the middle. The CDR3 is CSVAQTGNTEAFF. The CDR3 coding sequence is TGCAGCGTGGCCCAGACAGGTAACACTGAAGCTTTCTTT. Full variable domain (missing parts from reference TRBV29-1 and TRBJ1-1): SAVISQKPSRDICQRGTSLTIQCQVDSQVTMMFWYRQQPGQSLTLIATANQGSEATYESGFVIDKFPISRPNLTFSTLTVSNMSPEDSSIYLCSVAQTGNTEAFFGQGTRLTVV.

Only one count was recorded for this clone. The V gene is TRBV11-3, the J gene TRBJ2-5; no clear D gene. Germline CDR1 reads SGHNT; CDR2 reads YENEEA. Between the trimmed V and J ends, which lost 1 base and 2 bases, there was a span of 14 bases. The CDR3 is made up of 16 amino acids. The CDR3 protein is CASSLGGKGLQETQYF. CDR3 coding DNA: TGTGCCAGCAGCTTAGGTGGGAAGGGATTACAAGAGACCCAGTACTTC.

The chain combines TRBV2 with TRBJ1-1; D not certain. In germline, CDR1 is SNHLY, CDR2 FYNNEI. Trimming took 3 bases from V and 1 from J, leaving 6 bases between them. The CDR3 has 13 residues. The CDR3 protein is CASSDTENTEAFF. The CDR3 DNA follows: TGTGCCAGCAGTGATACGGAGAACACTGAAGCTTTCTTT.

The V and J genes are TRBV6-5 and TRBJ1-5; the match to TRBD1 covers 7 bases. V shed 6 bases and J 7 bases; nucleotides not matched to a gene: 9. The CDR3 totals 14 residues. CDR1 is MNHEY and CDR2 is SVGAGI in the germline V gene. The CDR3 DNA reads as TGTGCCAGCAGGAGACAGGGTAAATGGCAGCCCCAGCATTTT. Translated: CASRRQGKWQPQHF.

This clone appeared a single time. The CDR3 here is CAITVDRGDEQYF. DNA of the CDR3: TGTGCCATCACCGTCGACAGGGGGGACGAGCAGTACTTC. The V gene is TRBV10-3, the J gene TRBJ2-7; 9 bases are shared with TRBD1. CDR1 and CDR2 (germline): ENHRY, SYGVKD. V trimming: 7 bases; J trimming: 5 bases; junction bases outside the gene matches: 6. The CDR3 spans 13 residues.

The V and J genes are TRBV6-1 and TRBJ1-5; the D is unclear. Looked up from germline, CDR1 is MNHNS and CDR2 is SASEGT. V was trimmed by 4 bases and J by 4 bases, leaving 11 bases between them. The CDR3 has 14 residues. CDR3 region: CASSVSAWNQPQHF. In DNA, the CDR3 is TGTGCCAGCAGTGTGTCAGCTTGGAATCAGCCCCAGCATTTT.

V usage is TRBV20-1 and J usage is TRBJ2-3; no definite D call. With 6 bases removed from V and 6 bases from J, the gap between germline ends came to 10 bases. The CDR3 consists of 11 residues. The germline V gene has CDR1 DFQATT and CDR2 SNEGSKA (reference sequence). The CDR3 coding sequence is TGCAGTGCGCGATCCTCGGATACGCAGTATTTT. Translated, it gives CSARSSDTQYF.

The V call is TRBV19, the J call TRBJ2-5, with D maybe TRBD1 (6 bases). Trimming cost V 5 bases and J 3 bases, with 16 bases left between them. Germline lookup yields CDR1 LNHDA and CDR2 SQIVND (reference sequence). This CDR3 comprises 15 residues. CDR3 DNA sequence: TGTGCCAGTAGTGGTGGGGGCCTGGGCGAAGAGACCCAGTACTTC. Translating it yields CASSGGGLGEETQYF.

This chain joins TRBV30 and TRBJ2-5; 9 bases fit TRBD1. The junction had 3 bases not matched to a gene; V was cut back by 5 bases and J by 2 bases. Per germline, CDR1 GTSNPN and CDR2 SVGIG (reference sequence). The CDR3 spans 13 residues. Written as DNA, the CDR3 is TGTGCCTGGCAGACAGGGGGTCAAGAGACCCAGTACTTC. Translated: CAWQTGGQETQYF.

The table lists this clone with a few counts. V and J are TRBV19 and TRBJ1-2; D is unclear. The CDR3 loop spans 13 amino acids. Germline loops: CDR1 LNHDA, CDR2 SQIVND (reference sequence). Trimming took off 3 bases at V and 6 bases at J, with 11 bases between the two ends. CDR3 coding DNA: TGTGCCAGTAGTATTCGGAGTCCGCATGGCTACACCTTC. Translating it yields CASSIRSPHGYTF. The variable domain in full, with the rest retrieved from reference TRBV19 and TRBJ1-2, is DGGITQSPKYLFRKEGQNVTLSCEQNLNHDAMYWYRQDPGQGLRLIYYSQIVNDFQKGDIAEGYSVSREKKESFPLTVTSAQKNPTAFYLCASSIRSPHGYTFGSGTRLTVV.

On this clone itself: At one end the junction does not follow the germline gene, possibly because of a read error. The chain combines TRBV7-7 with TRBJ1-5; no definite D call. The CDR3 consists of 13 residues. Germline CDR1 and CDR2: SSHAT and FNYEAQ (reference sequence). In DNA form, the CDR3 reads TGTGCTAGCAGCTTAGAAGTTAATCAGCCCCAGCATTTT. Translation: CASSLEVNQPQHF.

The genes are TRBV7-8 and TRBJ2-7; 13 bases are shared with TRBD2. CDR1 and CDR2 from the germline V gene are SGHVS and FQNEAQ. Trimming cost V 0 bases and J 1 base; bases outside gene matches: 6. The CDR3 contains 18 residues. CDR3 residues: CASSLALAGGRHSYEQYF. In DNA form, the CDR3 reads TGTGCCAGCAGCTTAGCACTAGCGGGAGGGCGACATTCCTACGAGCAGTACTTC.

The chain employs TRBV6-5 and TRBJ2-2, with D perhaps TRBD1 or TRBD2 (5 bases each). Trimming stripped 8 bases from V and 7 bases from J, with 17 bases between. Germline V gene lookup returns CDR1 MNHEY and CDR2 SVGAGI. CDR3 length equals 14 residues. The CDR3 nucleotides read TGTGCCAGCTCTAGACCCCCTGGGGGCGGGGAGCTGTTTTTT. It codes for CASSRPPGGGELFF.

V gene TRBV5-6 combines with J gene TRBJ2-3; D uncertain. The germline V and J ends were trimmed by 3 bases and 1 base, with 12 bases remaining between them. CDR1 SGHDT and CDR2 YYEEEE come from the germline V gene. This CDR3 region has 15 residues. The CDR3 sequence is CASSYSTTRTDTQYF. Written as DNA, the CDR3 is TGTGCCAGCAGCTACTCGACAACCCGCACAGATACGCAGTATTTT.

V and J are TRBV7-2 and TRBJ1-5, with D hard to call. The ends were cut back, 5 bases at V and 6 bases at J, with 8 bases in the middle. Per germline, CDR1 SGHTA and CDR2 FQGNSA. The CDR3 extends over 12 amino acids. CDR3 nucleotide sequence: TGTGCCAGCAGCCCCCTAGGTCAGCCCCAGCATTTT. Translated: CASSPLGQPQHF.

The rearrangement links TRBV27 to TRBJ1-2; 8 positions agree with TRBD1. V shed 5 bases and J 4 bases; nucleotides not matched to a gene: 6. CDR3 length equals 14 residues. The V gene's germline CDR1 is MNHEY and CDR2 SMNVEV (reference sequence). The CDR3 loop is CASSRGQGGYGYTF. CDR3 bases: TGTGCCAGCAGTCGAGGACAGGGCGGCTATGGCTACACCTTC.

In nucleotides, the CDR3 is TGTGCCAGCAGTCCCGCCGTCGAACAGCCCCAGCATTTT. Amino acids: CASSPAVEQPQHF. J is TRBJ1-5 and V is TRBV28; D gene unclear. V lost 5 bases and J 7 bases, leaving 12 bases between the germline ends. Germline lookup yields CDR1 MDHEN and CDR2 SYDVKM. The CDR3 has 13 amino acids.